The 4 T cell receptor beta chains below come from one sample, sequenced in a study of cytotoxic CD8 clonotypes in ibrutinib-treated CLL. Produced via immunoSEQ multiplex PCR; TCRdb's table is partial and in-frame only. This sample yields around 310,000 clones, of which 70% to 80% are seen a single time; under 8.5% belongs to the top ten. The specimen comprised PBMCs, sampled before ibrutinib treatment. Receptors originate from a human donor with chronic lymphocytic leukemia.

This clone was counted between two and nine times. The chain employs TRBV15 and TRBJ2-5, with 9 bases fitting TRBD2. This CDR3 has 16 residues. Germline-derived CDR1 and CDR2 are LNHNV and YYDKDF (reference sequence). V gave up 2 bases and J gave up 5 bases; unmatched junction bases: 9. The CDR3 region is CATSRRTSAGWETQYF. In DNA form, the CDR3 reads TGTGCCACCAGCAGACGGACTAGCGCTGGGTGGGAGACCCAGTACTTC. The variable domain in full, with the rest retrieved from reference TRBV15 and TRBJ2-5, is DAMVIQNPRYQVTQFGKPVTLSCSQTLNHNVMYWYQQKSSQAPKLLFHYYDKDFNNEADTPDNFQSRRPNTSFCFLDIRSPGLGDTAMYLCATSRRTSAGWETQYFGPGTRLLVL.

This chain joins TRBV5-1 and TRBJ1-2; D possibly corresponds to TRBD1 (5 bases). The germline CDR1 and CDR2 sequences are SGHRS and YFSETQ. The CDR3 has 15 residues. V lost 3 bases and J lost 6, with 18 bases in between. CDR3 DNA: TGCGCCAGCAGCTCGGGTCAGGGTTACCTCGATGGCTACACCTTC. The encoded protein is CASSSGQGYLDGYTF. Drawing the rest from reference TRBV5-1 and TRBJ1-2, the complete variable domain is KAGVTQTPRYLIKTRGQQVTLSCSPISGHRSVSWYQQTPGQGLQFLFEYFSETQRNKGNFPGRFSGRQFSNSRSEMNVSTLELGDSALYLCASSSGQGYLDGYTFGSGTRLTVV.

The chain carries TRBV9 and TRBJ2-1; 14 nucleotides match TRBD2. Germline V gives CDR1 SGDLS, CDR2 YYNGEE. CDR3 length: 18 amino acids. Trimming cost V 0 bases and J 1 base; bases outside gene matches: 3. The CDR3 nucleotides read TGTGCCAGCAGCGTAGAGGGACTAGCGGGAGTGTCCTACAATGAGCAGTTCTTC. Its protein product is CASSVEGLAGVSYNEQFF.

This clone appeared a few times. The CDR3 region has the DNA TGTGCCAGCAGTACCGCCGAAACAGGGGGGCCTGAAAAACTGTTTTTT. It yields the protein CASSTAETGGPEKLFF. The chain recombines TRBV6-6 with TRBJ1-4; TRBD1 agrees at 8 bases. Germline assignment: CDR1 MNHNY and CDR2 SVGAGI (reference sequence). J gave up 7 bases and V 5 bases, and 12 bases lay outside the gene matches. The CDR3 runs to 16 residues.